Listed below are T cell receptor beta chains from one sample, sequenced in a study of T-cell reconstitution after alpha-beta-depleted transplantation in children. One entry per CDR3 protein, called by TCRdb with MiXCR from the PCR reads. Of approximately 32,000 distinct CDR3 sequences listed, about 6.7% were seen once; the top ten hold 27%. This material consisted of peripheral blood, taken 60 days after TCRalphabeta/CD19-depleted stem cell transplant. The receptors come from a child less than two years old who had a stem cell transplant for acute myeloid leukemia, so the T cells may come from the graft donor. CDR3s include the opening cysteine and the closing phenylalanine or tryptophan. The D gene is left open where the match is weak. Part of the rows lack a size; the others show once, few, many or a class for expanded clones.

V gene: TRBV27
D gene: TRBD2
J gene: TRBJ2-1
CDR3 length: 14
clone size: many
CDR3 protein: CASSLTGLYNEQFF
CDR3 DNA: TGTGCCAGCAGTTTAACGGGACTATACAATGAGCAGTTCTTC

V gene: TRBV6-6
D gene: .
J gene: TRBJ2-5
CDR3 length: 13
clone size: many
CDR3 protein: CASNVQEQETQYF
CDR3 DNA: TGTGCCAGCAACGTGCAGGAGCAAGAGACCCAGTACTTC

V gene: TRBV12-3/TRBV12-4
D gene: TRBD2
J gene: TRBJ2-7
CDR3 length: 15
clone size: many
CDR3 protein: CASSLGLARKYEQYF
CDR3 DNA: TGTGCCAGCAGCCTGGGACTAGCGAGAAAATACGAGCAGTACTTC

V gene: TRBV20-1
D gene: .
J gene: TRBJ1-5
CDR3 length: 15
clone size: many
CDR3 protein: CSARGRGPTNQPQHF
CDR3 DNA: TGCAGTGCCCGAGGGCGGGGGCCGACCAATCAGCCCCAGCATTTT

V gene: TRBV13
D gene: TRBD1
J gene: TRBJ2-7
CDR3 length: 14
clone size: many
CDR3 protein: CASSFDRGDYEQYF
CDR3 DNA: TGTGCCAGCAGCTTTGACAGGGGGGACTACGAGCAGTACTTC

V gene: TRBV29-1
D gene: .
J gene: TRBJ2-7
CDR3 length: 14
clone size: many
CDR3 protein: CSVGSGLSQYEQYF
CDR3 DNA: TGCAGCGTCGGTTCCGGACTATCTCAGTACGAGCAGTACTTC

V gene: TRBV20-1
D gene: .
J gene: TRBJ2-1
CDR3 length: 15
clone size: few
CDR3 protein: CSARDPGQGDNEQFF
CDR3 DNA: TGCAGTGCTAGAGACCCCGGGCAGGGCGACAATGAGCAGTTCTTC

V gene: TRBV7-9
D gene: .
J gene: TRBJ2-7
CDR3 length: 17
clone size: many
CDR3 protein: CASSSPKDGRYPYEQYF
CDR3 DNA: TGTGCCAGCAGCTCCCCCAAGGACGGCCGATATCCCTACGAGCAGTACTTC

V gene: TRBV10-3
D gene: .
J gene: TRBJ2-3
CDR3 length: 15
clone size: .
CDR3 protein: CAISRTGAVTDTQYF
CDR3 DNA: TGTGCCATCAGTCGGACGGGGGCCGTAACAGATACGCAGTATTTT

V gene: TRBV4-2
D gene: .
J gene: TRBJ2-7
CDR3 length: 16
clone size: many
CDR3 protein: CASSPLMEGNHREQYF
CDR3 DNA: TGTGCCAGCAGCCCCCTTATGGAGGGAAATCATCGGGAGCAGTACTTC